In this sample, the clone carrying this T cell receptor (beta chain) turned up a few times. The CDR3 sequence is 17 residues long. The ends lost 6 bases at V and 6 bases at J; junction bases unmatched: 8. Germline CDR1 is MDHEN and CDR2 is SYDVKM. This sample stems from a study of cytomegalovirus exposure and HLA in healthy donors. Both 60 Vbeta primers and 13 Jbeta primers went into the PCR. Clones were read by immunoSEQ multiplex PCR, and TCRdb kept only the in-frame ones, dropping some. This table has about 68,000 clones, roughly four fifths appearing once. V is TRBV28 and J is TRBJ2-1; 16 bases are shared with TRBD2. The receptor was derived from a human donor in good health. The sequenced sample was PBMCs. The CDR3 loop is CASSPTGTSGGANEQFF. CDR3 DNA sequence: TGTGCCAGCAGCCCTACCGGGACTAGCGGGGGGGCCAATGAGCAGTTCTTC.